This TCR beta chain was retrieved from a study of beta chain features in type 1 diabetes. Study-level points and caveats: Still unanswered here is whether HLA type influences TCRB rearrangement. Among all four CD4+ subsets, Type 1 diabetes patients had TCRB CDR3s that were moderately but significantly shorter. A cDNA-based sequencing approach could over-represent cells with high TCR expression.

A word on this clone: The target antigen is unknown.

The germline V gene has CDR1 ENHRY and CDR2 SYGVKD. The CDR3 is made up of 15 amino acids. V was pared by 0 bases and J by 2 bases, with 11 bases between. The sequenced template was cDNA made from the entire isolated RNA. Mean read depth for naive, central memory and regulatory T cell samples was around 3.8 million reads. Libraries were prepared by immunoSEQ multiplex PCR; TCRdb keeps only in-frame clonotypes and omits some of them. Here the sample spans some 400,000 clones, around 16% being singletons. The genes are TRBV10-3 and TRBJ2-7; D possibly corresponds to TRBD2 (6 bases). Sequences were obtained from naive CD4+ T cells from blood. This TCR was recovered from a woman aged 18-29 years in good health. The CDR3 DNA reads TGTGCCATCAGTGAGTCGGGGACTTCAGCCTACGAGCAGTACTTC. Translated: CAISESGTSAYEQYF.